This TCR beta chain was observed in a study of blood T cells in healthy people across ages. General study findings and limits: Long-lived donors had more naive CD4+ cells and higher diversity than aged donors.

In its sample, this clonotype was seen a few times. The antigen is not known. A sample-barcoded 5' primer and a J-beta primer mix were used in a second PCR of about 7 to 12 cycles. TCRdb re-derived calls from the 5' RACE reads in MiXCR, one entry per CDR3 protein. The sample includes over a million distinct CDR3 sequences, 40% to 55% of them seen just once. The germline CDR1 and CDR2 sequences are MNHNY and SVGAGI (reference sequence). CDR3 length: 14 amino acids. With 6 bases clipped from V and 4 bases from J, the junction kept 7 bases outside the gene matches. V and J are TRBV6-6 and TRBJ2-7, with TRBD1 identical over 9 bases. The sample was blood. This TCR was recovered from a woman aged 55 to 70 in good health. The CDR3 sequence is CASRDPGQGYEQYF. As DNA, the CDR3 is TGTGCCAGCAGAGACCCGGGACAGGGATACGAGCAGTACTTC.